There are many counts of the clone carrying this T cell receptor beta chain. Trimming removed 0 bases from V and 4 bases from J; junction bases left unmatched: 8. The CDR3 sequence is 18 residues long. Germline-derived CDR1 and CDR2 are SGHNT and YYREEE (reference sequence). The data derive from a study of T cells after yellow fever vaccination. Template-switching 5'RACE yielded the TCR cDNA; a universal primer site and UMIs were added in the process. From the 5' RACE reads, TCRdb called clonotypes with MiXCR, one entry per CDR3 protein. In the table there are 500,000 to 650,000 distinct CDR3 sequences, 9% to 15% of which are singletons.

The receptor comes from a man aged 25 to 45 who received the YFV17D yellow fever vaccine. The chain combines TRBV5-4 with TRBJ2-6; TRBD1 matches at 9 bases. Source: PBMCs, taken on the day of the yellow fever booster vaccination. The CDR3 loop reads CASSLVGQGRLGANVLTF. The DNA for the CDR3 is TGTGCCAGCAGCTTGGTGGGACAGGGAAGGCTGGGGGCCAACGTCCTGACTTTC.